The 24 T cell receptor beta chains below were found in one sample sequenced in a study of CD8 T cells in ankylosing spondylitis. MiXCR was run by TCRdb on the 5' RACE reads, yielding one entry per CDR3 protein. The data contain approximately 350,000 distinct CDR3 sequences, approximately 14% of them singletons. The sequenced material came from blood, either unsorted or a sorted T cell fraction (not recorded which). The receptors originated from a male donor with ankylosing spondylitis or in good health (not recorded which).

The chain is built from TRBV20-1 and TRBJ2-1, with 13 bases lining up with TRBD2. The CDR3 spans 15 residues. V gave up 5 bases and J gave up 7 bases; unmatched junction bases: 8. CDR1 DFQATT and CDR2 SNEGSKA come from the germline V gene (reference sequence). The CDR3 sequence: CSAGGTSGIGNEQFF. The CDR3 DNA is TGCAGTGCTGGTGGGACTAGCGGGATAGGTAATGAGCAGTTCTTC.

This clonotype turned up a few times. The chain combines TRBV3-1 with TRBJ2-1, with TRBD2 as a possible D gene (5 bases). From germline, CDR1 is LGHDT and CDR2 YNNKEL (reference sequence). The CDR3 consists of 14 residues. Trimming removed 3 bases at V and 4 bases at J, with 10 bases between. CDR3 sequence: CASSHRTLYNEQFF. The DNA for the CDR3 is TGTGCCAGCAGCCACCGGACTCTGTACAATGAGCAGTTCTTC.

This clonotype was recorded at least ten times. The gene calls are TRBV5-1 and TRBJ2-5; either TRBD1 or TRBD2 may supply D (5 bases each). Trimming took off 1 base at V and 2 bases at J, with 12 bases between the two ends. Germline CDR1 reads SGHRS; CDR2 reads YFSETQ. The CDR3 is made up of 15 amino acids. The DNA for the CDR3 is TGCGCCAGCAGCTTGAACCGGGACCCTCAAGAGACCCAGTACTTC. The encoded protein is CASSLNRDPQETQYF.

The chain is built from TRBV5-1 and TRBJ2-5; 7 nucleotides agree with TRBD1. This CDR3 is 14 amino acids long. Trimming took 4 bases from V and 3 from J; bases not matched to a gene: 6. Germline V gene lookup returns CDR1 SGHRS and CDR2 YFSETQ. The CDR3 sequence is CASSATGNKETQYF. Here the CDR3 DNA reads TGCGCCAGCAGCGCGACAGGGAACAAAGAGACCCAGTACTTC.

The chain combines TRBV7-8 with TRBJ2-3; 8 nucleotides agree with TRBD2. Germline CDR1 reads SGHVS; CDR2 reads FQNEAQ. V lost 1 base to trimming and J lost 2 bases; unmatched junction nucleotides: 8. CDR3 length: 17 residues. The CDR3 loop is CASSLGAGGFNTDTQYF. The CDR3 DNA follows: TGTGCCAGCAGCTTAGGGGCGGGGGGCTTCAACACAGATACGCAGTATTTT.

This clonotype showed up many times. CDR3 sequence: CSARRGELSTDTQYF. The CDR3 nucleotides are TGCAGTGCTAGGCGCGGGGAGTTGAGCACAGATACGCAGTATTTT. The gene calls are TRBV20-1 and TRBJ2-3, with D perhaps TRBD2 (6 bases). The V gene's germline CDR1 is DFQATT and CDR2 SNEGSKA (reference sequence). Trimming took off 3 bases at V and 0 bases at J, with 13 bases between the two ends. This CDR3 spans 15 amino acids.

Only a few counts were recorded for this clonotype. This sequence joins TRBV12-3 or TRBV12-4 and TRBJ2-5; 9 positions match TRBD2. The junction had 15 bases not matched to a gene; V was cut back by 6 bases and J by 4 bases. The CDR3 extends over 17 amino acids. This chain's CDR3 is CASSPRRGAGGGETQYF. The CDR3 DNA sequence: TGTGCCAGCAGCCCTCGACGTGGAGCGGGAGGTGGAGAGACCCAGTACTTC.

In this sample, this clonotype turned up a few times. CDR3 sequence (DNA): TGTGCCAGCAGTTCTGGTGCAGGGAGGGACACCGGGGAGCTGTTTTTT. Its protein is CASSSGAGRDTGELFF. V is TRBV27 and J is TRBJ2-2; TRBD2 agrees at 7 bases. Germline V gene data show CDR1 as MNHEY and CDR2 as SMNVEV (reference sequence). The CDR3 contains 16 residues. V trimming: 4 bases; J trimming: 3 bases; junction bases outside the gene matches: 8.

This clonotype was detected many times. This chain uses TRBV7-2 with TRBJ2-7; perhaps TRBD1 as D (5 bases). Trimming removed 3 bases at V and 1 base at J, with 7 bases between. The CDR3 spans 13 residues. Germline lookup yields CDR1 SGHTA and CDR2 FQGNSA. The CDR3 nucleotides are TGTGCCAGCAGCTTTACAGGTTCCTACGAGCAGTACTTC. Its translation is CASSFTGSYEQYF.

This clonotype was seen at least ten times. This sequence joins TRBV12-3 or TRBV12-4 and TRBJ1-2; 10 bases are shared with TRBD1. There are 15 residues in the CDR3. V shed 5 bases and J 7 bases; nucleotides not matched to a gene: 10. In DNA form, the CDR3 reads TGTGCCAGCAGTCCATCCGACAGGGGGCCAGTTGGCTACACCTTC. This codes for CASSPSDRGPVGYTF.

This clonotype came up a few times. The J gene is TRBJ2-2, the V gene TRBV12-3 or TRBV12-4; D tentatively fits TRBD1 or TRBD2 (6 bases each). The CDR3 runs to 18 residues. CDR3 sequence reads: CTFCLGGRRRPDTGELFF. The CDR3 region has the DNA TGTACCTTCTGTTTAGGGGGGAGGAGGAGGCCGGACACCGGGGAGCTGTTTTTT.

V is TRBV4-1 and J is TRBJ1-5; D is perhaps TRBD1 (6 bases). Looked up from germline, CDR1 is MGHRA and CDR2 is YSYEKL. The germline V and J ends were trimmed by 2 bases and 7 bases, with 15 bases remaining between them. The CDR3 spans 15 residues. The CDR3 region has the DNA TGCGCCAGCAGCCAACCAGGGGAGGTAGGACAGCCCCAGCATTTT. Protein: CASSQPGEVGQPQHF.

The chain employs TRBV10-3 and TRBJ1-6, with D perhaps matching TRBD1 (6 bases). Trimming stripped 6 bases from V and 10 bases from J, with 10 bases between. The CDR3 runs 12 residues. Germline V gene data show CDR1 as ENHRY and CDR2 as SYGVKD. The CDR3 spells CAIRGAGSPLHF. The CDR3 DNA follows: TGTGCCATCAGGGGGGCGGGATCACCCCTCCACTTT.

This clonotype was counted a few times. The chain uses TRBV29-1 and TRBJ2-3; possible D gene TRBD2, 7 bases. The V end was cut by 6 bases, the J end by 6 bases, with 16 bases between. This CDR3 spans 13 amino acids. The germline V gene has CDR1 SQVTM and CDR2 ANQGSEA. In nucleotides, the CDR3 is TGCAGCGTCCACCCCGCGGGGGCTGATACGCAGTATTTT. Translation gives CSVHPAGADTQYF.

V gene TRBV4-2 combines with J gene TRBJ1-6; D gene unclear. Trimming took off 0 bases at V and 7 bases at J, with 10 bases between the two ends. The CDR3 runs to 15 residues. Germline V CDR1 and CDR2: LGHNA, YNFKEQ. In DNA, the CDR3 is TGTGCCAGCAGCCAAGACATGAGTTTAAATTCACCCCTCCACTTT. Translating it yields CASSQDMSLNSPLHF.

This chain connects TRBV20-1 to TRBJ1-5; D gene uncertain. This CDR3 is 14 amino acids long. From germline, CDR1 is DFQATT and CDR2 SNEGSKA (reference sequence). Trimming stripped 1 base from V and 6 bases from J, with 13 bases between. In nucleotides, the CDR3 is TGCAGTGCTAGAGCGGGTAGTGTGGGTCAGCCCCAGCATTTT. Protein: CSARAGSVGQPQHF.

The chain joins TRBV6-1 to TRBJ2-7; TRBD2 aligns across 9 bases. Looked up from germline, CDR1 is MNHNS and CDR2 is SASEGT. This CDR3 has 17 amino acids. V gave up 6 bases and J gave up 3 bases; unmatched junction bases: 15. The CDR3 sequence: CASSHGGTSLSYYEQYF. The CDR3 nucleotides read TGTGCCAGCAGCCACGGAGGGACTAGCCTTTCGTACTACGAGCAGTACTTC.

The gene calls are TRBV4-1 and TRBJ2-1, with D tentatively TRBD2 (5 bases). Trimming pared 0 bases from V and 0 bases from J, leaving 12 bases between. Germline V gene sequence: CDR1 MGHRA, CDR2 YSYEKL. The CDR3 sequence is 17 residues long. The CDR3 region has the DNA TGCGCCAGCAGCCAAGAAGGGAGTCCGGACTCCTACAATGAGCAGTTCTTC. Translating it yields CASSQEGSPDSYNEQFF.

This clonotype has a count of ten or more. The chain is built from TRBV12-3 or TRBV12-4 and TRBJ2-2, with D possibly being TRBD1 (5 bases). V was pared by 6 bases and J by 2 bases, with 10 bases between. This CDR3 has 14 amino acids. The DNA of the CDR3 is TGTGCCAGCAGCTGGGGCGGAAACACCGGGGAGCTGTTTTTT. It codes for CASSWGGNTGELFF.

The chain links TRBV5-6 to TRBJ1-5; 9 bases are a match to TRBD1. The CDR3 runs 15 residues. J gave up 4 bases and V 4 bases, and 6 bases lay outside the gene matches. Germline CDR1 and CDR2: SGHDT and YYEEEE. The CDR3 DNA reads as TGTGCCAGCAGCCGGGGACAGGGAATGAATCAGCCCCAGCATTTT. Its protein is CASSRGQGMNQPQHF.

The genes are TRBV15 and TRBJ2-1; D uncertain. Deletions cut 3 bases from V and 0 bases from J, with 12 bases between. The germline V gene has CDR1 LNHNV and CDR2 YYDKDF (reference sequence). The CDR3 length is 16 residues. CDR3 DNA sequence: TGTGCCACCAGCAGTCCAACTCGAGACTCCTACAATGAGCAGTTCTTC. Translation: CATSSPTRDSYNEQFF.

This clonotype was picked up many times. The gene calls are TRBV10-3 and TRBJ2-2; 10 positions match TRBD2. The length of the CDR3 is 16 residues. CDR1 ENHRY and CDR2 SYGVKD come from the germline V gene. V trimming: 2 bases; J trimming: 5 bases; junction bases outside the gene matches: 5. CDR3 nucleotide sequence: TGTGCCATCAGTGAGGGGACTAGCGTTGGGACCGGGGAGCTGTTTTTT. Translated, it gives CAISEGTSVGTGELFF.

This sequence joins TRBV6-1 and TRBJ1-2; D is perhaps TRBD1 (5 bases). Germline loops: CDR1 MNHNS, CDR2 SASEGT. The CDR3 spans 16 residues. Between the trimmed V and J ends, which lost 7 bases and 2 bases, there was a span of 20 bases. The CDR3 here is CASTRGATSSNYGYTF. CDR3 coding DNA: TGTGCCAGCACGAGGGGCGCCACTTCTTCCAACTATGGCTACACCTTC.

This clonotype was recorded a few times. This chain connects TRBV20-1 to TRBJ2-3; D is undetermined. The CDR3 totals 12 residues. V dropped 5 bases and J dropped 1 base, with 7 bases sitting between them. In germline, CDR1 is DFQATT, CDR2 SNEGSKA (reference sequence). CDR3 bases: TGCAGTGCTCCGGACCGCACAGATACGCAGTATTTT. Protein product: CSAPDRTDTQYF.